The 21 T cell receptor beta chains listed next were all sequenced from one sample in a study of cytomegalovirus exposure and HLA in healthy donors (dated by TCRdb to 2016 to 2017). Libraries were constructed by the immunoSEQ multiplex PCR assay. For the multiplex PCR, a mixture combining 60 forward primers for TCR Vbeta segments and 13 reverse primers for TCR Jbeta segments was used. In TCRdb, the immuneACCESS table is reduced to in-frame sequences with V and J assigned. These tables do not hold every clone; where another copy was compared, an unresolved V gene accounts for under half, and the others remain unexplained. The sample data list 150,000 to 200,000 clones, and over 80% of these were observed just once. The ten top clones hold about 2.5% of the sample. Material for sequencing was PBMCs. The receptors come from a male donor in good health and CMV-seronegative.

The rearrangement joins TRBV7-9 to TRBJ1-6; D unresolved. The CDR3 totals 15 residues. With 1 base removed from V and 4 bases from J, the gap between germline ends came to 8 bases. CDR1 SEHNR and CDR2 FQNEAQ come from the germline V gene (reference sequence). In nucleotides, the CDR3 is TGTGCCAGCAGCTTAGATACAGATTATAATTCACCCCTCCACTTT. As protein: CASSLDTDYNSPLHF.

The V and J genes are TRBV6-5 and TRBJ2-1, with a tentative D call TRBD1 (6 bases). Per the germline V gene, CDR1 is MNHEY and CDR2 is SVGAGI. This CDR3 has 13 amino acids. V lost 6 bases, J lost 9 bases, and 15 bases lay in between. The DNA of the CDR3 is TGTGCCAGCAGCGTTCAGGGGATCGGTGAGCAGTTCTTC. Its protein is CASSVQGIGEQFF.

This clone was seen only once. This chain joins TRBV5-1 and TRBJ1-1; 9 bases agree with TRBD1. Looked up from germline, CDR1 is SGHRS and CDR2 is YFSETQ. The J segment lost 4 bases and the V segment lost 0 bases, leaving 4 bases of the junction unmatched. CDR3 length: 15 residues. DNA of the CDR3: TGCGCCAGCAGCTTGGGGGACAGGGTAACCACTGAAGCTTTCTTT. This encodes CASSLGDRVTTEAFF.

The CDR3 here is CASSERGYTQYF. DNA for the CDR3: TGTGCCAGCAGCGAGAGGGGGTATACGCAGTATTTT. The rearrangement links TRBV9 to TRBJ2-3, with D possibly being TRBD1 (6 bases). Germline assignment: CDR1 SGDLS and CDR2 YYNGEE. The CDR3 length is 12 residues. V lost 3 bases to trimming and J lost 7 bases, with 9 bases between them. Complete variable domain (other parts from reference TRBV9 and TRBJ2-3): DSGVTQTPKHLITATGQRVTLRCSPRSGDLSVYWYQQSLDQGLQFLIQYYNGEERAKGNILERFSAQQFPDLHSELNLSSLELGDSALYFCASSERGYTQYFGPGTRLTVL.

This clone occurred once. The chain employs TRBV6-6 and TRBJ2-5; possible D gene TRBD1, 6 bases. Per germline, CDR1 MNHNY and CDR2 SVGAGI (reference sequence). Trimming pared 4 bases from V and 1 base from J, leaving 16 bases between. This CDR3 comprises 16 residues. The CDR3 reads CASSSFGAGAQETQYF. CDR3 coding DNA: TGTGCCAGCAGTTCGTTCGGGGCAGGGGCCCAAGAGACCCAGTACTTC.

The rearrangement uses TRBV11-3 and TRBJ2-3; 7 bases fit TRBD1. This CDR3 spans 14 amino acids. Germline CDR1 is SGHNT and CDR2 is YENEEA. V shed 5 bases and J 5 bases; nucleotides not matched to a gene: 7. The CDR3 here is CASSPGQAKDTQYF. The CDR3 nucleotides are TGTGCCAGCAGCCCCGGACAGGCGAAAGATACGCAGTATTTT.

CDR3 sequence (DNA): TGTGCCAGCAGTTATCTAGGCACAGATACGCAGTATTTT. Encoded protein: CASSYLGTDTQYF. This sequence joins TRBV6-6 and TRBJ2-3; D remains ambiguous. Trimming removed 3 bases at V and 1 base at J, with 5 bases between. CDR3 length equals 13 residues. Germline V gene data show CDR1 as MNHNY and CDR2 as SVGAGI (reference sequence).

The genes are TRBV5-1 and TRBJ1-1; the match to TRBD1 covers 7 bases. The CDR3 has 15 residues. From germline, CDR1 is SGHRS and CDR2 YFSETQ. The junction had 8 bases not matched to a gene; V was cut back by 3 bases and J by 3 bases. The CDR3: CASSSLTGWDTEAFF. CDR3 in DNA: TGCGCCAGCAGCTCACTGACAGGGTGGGACACTGAAGCTTTCTTT.

V is TRBV4-1 and J is TRBJ1-3; D might be TRBD1 (6 bases). Germline CDR1 and CDR2: MGHRA and YSYEKL. The length of the CDR3 is 16 residues. The V end lost 5 bases, the J end lost 0 bases, and 14 bases lay between the germline ends. The CDR3 is CASSTSGQISGNTIYF. DNA for the CDR3: TGCGCCAGCAGCACCTCCGGACAGATCTCTGGAAACACCATATATTTT.

The chain links TRBV30 to TRBJ1-6; 7 bases are shared with TRBD1. CDR1 and CDR2 (germline): GTSNPN, SVGIG (reference sequence). This CDR3 comprises 14 residues. V lost 1 base to trimming and J lost 5 bases; unmatched junction nucleotides: 2. The DNA of the CDR3 is TGTGCCTGGAGTGGGGACAGCAATAATTCACCCCTCCACTTT. Translated, it gives CAWSGDSNNSPLHF.

This chain connects TRBV5-1 to TRBJ1-1; tentative D call: TRBD1 (5 bases). Germline loops: CDR1 SGHRS, CDR2 YFSETQ. V was cut by 5 bases and J by 11 bases, with 13 bases left in between. This CDR3 has 11 amino acids. The CDR3: CASRKGSAAFF. The CDR3 nucleotides read TGCGCCAGCAGAAAGGGGTCCGCGGCTTTCTTT.

V is TRBV11-2 and J is TRBJ2-5; the D is unclear. There are 13 residues in the CDR3. V was cut by 1 base and J by 6 bases, with 9 bases left in between. Per the germline V gene, CDR1 is SGHAT and CDR2 is FQNNGV. The CDR3 nucleotides read TGTGCCAGCAGCTTAGGGGCCCGGCAGACCCAGTACTTC. It yields the protein CASSLGARQTQYF.

This chain connects TRBV6-1 to TRBJ1-1; 9 bases fit TRBD1. CDR1 and CDR2 from the germline V gene are MNHNS and SASEGT. CDR3 length: 14 residues. Germline trimming cut 6 bases from V and 8 bases from J; bases unmatched to any gene: 10. CDR3 sequence (DNA): TGTGCCAGCAGGGTCGAGGGACAGGGTTTGGAAGCTTTCTTT. Residues: CASRVEGQGLEAFF.

The chain joins TRBV5-1 to TRBJ1-5; 9 bases fit TRBD1. Germline V gene data show CDR1 as SGHRS and CDR2 as YFSETQ. The CDR3 runs to 16 residues. V shed 0 bases, J shed 4 bases, and the junction held 5 bases outside the gene matches. The chain's CDR3 is CASSLGDGTGNQPQHF. CDR3 nucleotides: TGCGCCAGCAGCTTGGGAGACGGGACAGGGAATCAGCCCCAGCATTTT.

This clone was counted once. CDR3 in DNA: TGTGCCAGCAGTCCCGGGGGGGGCGGTTCACCCCTCCACTTT. Protein product: CASSPGGGGSPLHF. The rearrangement links TRBV6-5 to TRBJ1-6, with D perhaps matching TRBD1 (6 bases). Germline assignment: CDR1 MNHEY and CDR2 SVGAGI. The germline V and J ends were trimmed by 5 bases and 9 bases, with 14 bases remaining between them. There are 14 residues in the CDR3.

This clone turned up a few times. The CDR3 spells CASSLELNRGGGYTF. The DNA for the CDR3 is TGTGCCAGCAGCTTGGAGTTAAACAGGGGTGGTGGCTACACCTTC. This chain uses TRBV5-5 with TRBJ1-2, with TRBD1 matching over 7 bases. Unmatched junction bases numbered 9, after V lost 0 bases and J lost 7 bases. This CDR3 has 15 residues. Germline CDR1 SGHKS, CDR2 YYEKEE (reference sequence).

This clone is a singleton in its sample. The J gene is TRBJ2-7, the V gene TRBV6-6, with 10 nucleotides matching TRBD2. Germline CDR1 MNHNY, CDR2 SVGAGI (reference sequence). Losses at the gene ends were 6 bases for V and 2 bases for J; bases not matched to a gene: 1. The CDR3 loop spans 13 amino acids. The CDR3 loop reads CASSLAGAYEQYF. The CDR3 bases are TGTGCCAGCAGCCTAGCGGGGGCCTACGAGCAGTACTTC.

In nucleotides, the CDR3 is TGTGCCAGCTCACCAGAAGATAGCGGGGGGCAGGGTGAGCAGTTCTTC. Translating it yields CASSPEDSGGQGEQFF. This chain uses TRBV18 with TRBJ2-1; TRBD2 matches 10 bases. This CDR3 region has 16 residues. V shed 2 bases and J 9 bases; nucleotides not matched to a gene: 10. CDR1 is KGHSH and CDR2 is LQKENI in the germline V gene.

J is TRBJ2-1 and V is TRBV2, with TRBD2 matching over 7 bases. Looked up from germline, CDR1 is SNHLY and CDR2 is FYNNEI. V shed 6 bases, J shed 9 bases, and the junction held 14 bases outside the gene matches. The CDR3 contains 15 residues. CDR3 in DNA: TGTGCCAGCAGCCCCAGGGAGGGGATGGGTGGTGAGCAGTTCTTC. This codes for CASSPREGMGGEQFF.

The chain recombines TRBV27 with TRBJ2-7; TRBD1 agrees at 9 bases. The CDR3 length is 14 residues. Per the germline V gene, CDR1 is MNHEY and CDR2 is SMNVEV (reference sequence). The J segment lost 3 bases and the V segment lost 4 bases, leaving 4 bases of the junction unmatched. CDR3 nucleotide sequence: TGTGCCAGCAGTTCACAGGGGGCTATCTACGAGCAGTACTTC. As protein: CASSSQGAIYEQYF.

This chain connects TRBV27 to TRBJ2-7; maybe TRBD2 (6 bases). The CDR3 has 16 amino acids. V shed 7 bases and J shed 7 bases, with 26 bases lying between them. Germline CDR1 MNHEY, CDR2 SMNVEV (reference sequence). The CDR3 protein is CASTAGSGTLSGEQYF. Written as DNA, the CDR3 is TGTGCCAGCACCGCGGGGTCCGGGACCCTCTCAGGGGAGCAGTACTTC.